Listed here are 32 T cell receptor beta chains from one sample, sequenced in a study of cytomegalovirus exposure and HLA in healthy donors. The PCR was carried out with 60 Vbeta primers and 13 Jbeta primers. Only in-frame clones appear in the TCRdb table, and some are missing; sequencing was by immunoSEQ multiplex PCR. The sample consists of over 150,000 clones, around 72% of them appearing once. The source material was PBMCs. Receptors were obtained from a man between 50 and 59 years old in good health and CMV-seronegative.

This chain links TRBV28 with TRBJ2-7, with D perhaps TRBD2 (6 bases). CDR1 MDHEN and CDR2 SYDVKM come from the germline V gene. The CDR3 is 14 amino acids. V gave up 6 bases and J gave up 2 bases, with 14 bases separating them. The CDR3 bases are TGTGCCAGCAGGGAGGGACGGGTTCCCTACGAGCAGTACTTC. Its protein is CASREGRVPYEQYF.

The chain joins TRBV6-6 to TRBJ2-5, with a tentative D call TRBD2 (7 bases). The V and J ends lost 2 bases and 2 bases respectively, with 15 bases between them. The CDR3 is 16 amino acids. Germline V gene sequence: CDR1 MNHNY, CDR2 SVGAGI (reference sequence). CDR3 in amino acids: CASSYGGRGTQETQYF. The CDR3 coding sequence is TGTGCCAGCAGTTACGGGGGGCGGGGGACACAAGAGACCCAGTACTTC.

The sample holds one count of this clone. The rearrangement joins TRBV28 to TRBJ2-7; 8 positions match TRBD1. The CDR3 extends over 15 amino acids. V lost 2 bases, J lost 2 bases, and 5 bases stayed unmatched. From germline, CDR1 is MDHEN and CDR2 SYDVKM. This CDR3 is CASSLLQGVTYEQYF. For the CDR3, the DNA is TGTGCCAGCAGTTTACTACAGGGGGTCACCTACGAGCAGTACTTC.

This clone was found a few times. This chain links TRBV7-2 with TRBJ2-5; D may be TRBD2 (6 bases). Germline lookup yields CDR1 SGHTA and CDR2 FQGNSA. There are 13 residues in the CDR3. V was pared by 5 bases and J by 2 bases, with 9 bases between. The CDR3 protein is CASSPGLQETQYF. The DNA of the CDR3 is TGTGCCAGCAGCCCAGGACTACAAGAGACCCAGTACTTC.

Notes on this clone: At one end the junction does not follow the germline gene, possibly because of a read error. Other DNA sequences in the sample encode the same CDR3. The chain recombines TRBV4-1 with TRBJ1-1; 10 bases agree with TRBD1. Per germline, CDR1 MGHRA and CDR2 YSYEKL. The CDR3 length is 18 residues. This CDR3 reads CASSQARQGANSRTEAFF. In nucleotides, the CDR3 is TGCGCCAGCAGCCAAGCCAGACAGGGGGCAAACAGTCGCACTGAGGCTTTCTTT.

The V call is TRBV10-3, the J call TRBJ1-1; D is undetermined. The CDR3 runs to 13 residues. Germline values: CDR1 ENHRY, CDR2 SYGVKD. Trimming removed 6 bases at V and 0 bases at J, with 8 bases between. Here the CDR3 DNA reads TGTGCCATCAGACCTAGACTGAACACTGAAGCTTTCTTT. Translated, it gives CAIRPRLNTEAFF.

The chain joins TRBV6-1 to TRBJ2-3; TRBD1 aligns across 10 bases. Trimming at V came to 5 bases and at J to 2 bases, leaving 4 bases not matched to a gene. CDR1 is MNHNS and CDR2 is SASEGT in the germline V gene. The CDR3 is made up of 15 amino acids. The CDR3 DNA sequence: TGTGCCAGCAGTTTCGACAGGGGGCTCACAGATACGCAGTATTTT. Translation: CASSFDRGLTDTQYF.

The rearrangement links TRBV7-2 to TRBJ2-3, with 8 bases lining up with TRBD2. The junction had 7 bases not matched to a gene; V was cut back by 1 base and J by 7 bases. This CDR3 region has 15 residues. The germline gives CDR1 SGHTA, CDR2 FQGNSA. CDR3 DNA sequence: TGTGCCAGCAGCTTAGACCCCGGGAGGGTGAATACGCAGTATTTT. Protein product: CASSLDPGRVNTQYF.

The chain links TRBV5-4 to TRBJ1-2, with 7 positions matching TRBD1. The CDR3 loop spans 13 amino acids. Germline loops: CDR1 SGHNT, CDR2 YYREEE (reference sequence). V was pared by 4 bases and J by 6 bases, with 6 bases of the junction left unmatched. The CDR3 loop reads CASSGRQGHGYTF. The CDR3 region has the DNA TGTGCCAGCAGCGGAAGACAGGGCCATGGCTACACCTTC.

The J gene is TRBJ2-1, the V gene TRBV6-1, with 13 bases that match TRBD2. Germline V gene data show CDR1 as MNHNS and CDR2 as SASEGT. The CDR3 is made up of 15 amino acids. J was trimmed by 8 bases and V by 5 bases; bases with no gene match: 6. The chain's CDR3 is CASSRLAGGIHEQFF. CDR3 nucleotide sequence: TGTGCCAGCAGTAGACTAGCGGGGGGCATCCATGAGCAGTTCTTC.

The chain uses TRBV10-3 and TRBJ1-1; D call uncertain. The CDR3 has 14 amino acids. V was shortened by 2 bases and J by 5 bases, with 12 bases between the two germline ends. Per the germline V gene, CDR1 is ENHRY and CDR2 is SYGVKD. CDR3 sequence: CAISEAPSGTEAFF. The CDR3 DNA reads as TGTGCCATCAGTGAGGCGCCCTCCGGGACTGAAGCTTTCTTT.

The chain employs TRBV4-3 and TRBJ1-4; D may be TRBD1 (5 bases). Germline V gene data show CDR1 as LGHNA and CDR2 as YSLEER. V was cut by 4 bases and J by 8 bases, with 14 bases left in between. CDR3 length: 14 amino acids. CDR3 coding DNA: TGCGCCAGCAGCCGTCGACAGTTCTCGGAAAAACTGTTTTTT. Translated, it gives CASSRRQFSEKLFF.

V gene TRBV7-8 combines with J gene TRBJ2-3, with 7 bases aligning to TRBD1. The germline gives CDR1 SGHVS, CDR2 FQNEAQ. Trimming cost V 2 bases and J 2 bases; bases outside gene matches: 10. The length of the CDR3 is 17 residues. The CDR3 sequence: CASSLKDLGQITDTQYF. CDR3 in DNA: TGTGCCAGCAGCTTAAAAGATCTGGGACAGATCACAGATACGCAGTATTTT.

For the CDR3, the DNA is TGTGCCAGCAGCTTAACGGGGGGTACACGGACCCAGTACTTC. Amino acid sequence: CASSLTGGTRTQYF. The chain couples TRBV7-3 to TRBJ2-5; a weak D match, TRBD2 (6 bases). V lost 0 bases and J 7 bases, leaving 12 bases between the germline ends. The CDR3 runs to 14 residues. Looked up from germline, CDR1 is SGHTA and CDR2 is FQGTGA.

V usage is TRBV6-6 and J usage is TRBJ2-7, with a weak D call TRBD1 (5 bases). CDR3 length: 15 amino acids. V dropped 5 bases and J dropped 2 bases, with 16 bases sitting between them. Germline V gene lookup returns CDR1 MNHNY and CDR2 SVGAGI (reference sequence). The CDR3 DNA reads as TGTGCCAGCAGTCCATCACGGCAGGGCCCCTACGAGCAGTACTTC. This encodes CASSPSRQGPYEQYF.

In its sample, this clone was seen once. The CDR3 DNA is TGTGCCAGCAGACGACAGGGGAATAATGGCTACACCTTC. Protein: CASRRQGNNGYTF. This chain uses TRBV6-5 with TRBJ1-2; 8 bases line up with TRBD1. This CDR3 contains 13 residues. CDR1 and CDR2 from the germline V gene are MNHEY and SVGAGI. The junction had 6 bases not matched to a gene; V was cut back by 6 bases and J by 6 bases.

V gene TRBV29-1 combines with J gene TRBJ1-2; 7 bases line up with TRBD1. V was clipped by 4 bases and J by 3 bases; unmatched bases: 5. The CDR3 consists of 13 residues. Germline V lookup: CDR1 SQVTM, CDR2 ANQGSEA. This chain's CDR3 is CSVAPDRYYGYTF. The CDR3 nucleotides are TGCAGCGTTGCCCCGGACAGGTACTATGGCTACACCTTC. Full variable domain (rest looked up from reference TRBV29-1 and TRBJ1-2): SAVISQKPSRDICQRGTSLTIQCQVDSQVTMMFWYRQQPGQSLTLIATANQGSEATYESGFVIDKFPISRPNLTFSTLTVSNMSPEDSSIYLCSVAPDRYYGYTFGSGTRLTVV.

V and J are TRBV11-2 and TRBJ2-2, with 7 bases that match TRBD1. The V gene end was trimmed by 1 base and the J gene end by 1 base; junction bases not matched to a gene: 3. The CDR3 totals 16 residues. CDR1 SGHAT and CDR2 FQNNGV come from the germline V gene. The CDR3 loop reads CASSLVGQLNTGELFF. The DNA for the CDR3 is TGTGCCAGCAGCTTAGTGGGACAGCTGAACACCGGGGAGCTGTTTTTT. Looking up the rest from reference TRBV11-2 and TRBJ2-2 gives the full variable domain: EAGVAQSPRYKIIEKRQSVAFWCNPISGHATLYWYQQILGQGPKLLIQFQNNGVVDDSQLPKDRFSAERLKGVDSTLKIQPAKLEDSAVYLCASSLVGQLNTGELFFGEGSRLTVL.

The chain employs TRBV5-1 and TRBJ1-1; 9 bases agree with TRBD1. The junction had 2 bases not matched to a gene; V was cut back by 4 bases and J by 1 base. The CDR3 runs to 14 residues. CDR1 is SGHRS and CDR2 is YFSETQ in the germline V gene. Here the CDR3 reads CASSRTGENTEAFF. The CDR3, as DNA: TGCGCCAGCAGCAGGACAGGGGAGAACACTGAAGCTTTCTTT.

This clone was picked up a small number of times. The genes are TRBV2 and TRBJ2-7; 8 bases map to TRBD2. Germline V gene data show CDR1 as SNHLY and CDR2 as FYNNEI. V lost 6 bases, J lost 2 bases, and 18 bases stayed unmatched. This CDR3 is 18 amino acids long. The CDR3 here is CASSNRERSGGLTYEQYF. The CDR3 region has the DNA TGTGCCAGCAGCAACCGAGAGAGGAGCGGGGGCCTTACCTACGAGCAGTACTTC.

The chain joins TRBV28 to TRBJ1-1; D possibly corresponds to TRBD1 (5 bases). The CDR3 is 16 amino acids. CDR1 is MDHEN and CDR2 is SYDVKM in the germline V gene. V lost 3 bases to trimming and J lost 5 bases, with 19 bases between them. CDR3 residues: CASSFPDIPRGTEAFF. CDR3 bases: TGTGCCAGCAGTTTTCCTGACATTCCACGGGGGACTGAAGCTTTCTTT.

As regards this clone: Other DNA sequences of this sample code for an identical CDR3. This rearrangement joins TRBV5-1 to TRBJ1-4; TRBD1 might be the D (5 bases). Germline-derived CDR1 and CDR2 are SGHRS and YFSETQ. The CDR3 contains 14 residues. Trimming shortened V by 0 bases and J by 5 bases, and 8 bases separated the two germline ends. In nucleotides, the CDR3 is TGCGCCAGCAGCTTGGGACAGTTGAATGAAAAACTGTTTTTT. Protein: CASSLGQLNEKLFF.

V and J are TRBV7-8 and TRBJ1-2, with D tentatively TRBD1 (5 bases). V lost 5 bases and J 5 bases, leaving 18 bases between the germline ends. The germline gives CDR1 SGHVS, CDR2 FQNEAQ. There are 15 residues in the CDR3. The CDR3 DNA reads as TGTGCCAGCAGCCCCCTGTACAGGAGCAGTTATGGCTACACCTTC. It is translated as CASSPLYRSSYGYTF.

The V and J genes are TRBV5-1 and TRBJ2-5; 12 bases are shared with TRBD2. Germline V CDR1 and CDR2: SGHRS, YFSETQ. Unmatched junction bases numbered 10, after V lost 0 bases and J lost 4 bases. This CDR3 spans 18 amino acids. CDR3 in amino acids: CASSLAASGGASRETQYF. DNA of the CDR3: TGCGCCAGCAGCTTGGCGGCTAGCGGGGGGGCCTCCAGAGAGACCCAGTACTTC.

In this sample, this clone turned up once. The chain links TRBV7-2 to TRBJ1-5, with D possibly being TRBD1 (5 bases). Germline values: CDR1 SGHTA, CDR2 FQGNSA. Trimming took off 5 bases at V and 7 bases at J, with 12 bases between the two ends. The CDR3 runs 13 residues. The CDR3 spells CASSRDQGQPQHF. For the CDR3, the DNA is TGTGCCAGCAGCAGAGACCAGGGACAGCCCCAGCATTTT.

This chain uses TRBV5-1 with TRBJ2-7; TRBD1 is a possible D gene (5 bases). The CDR3 runs to 13 residues. Germline V gene sequence: CDR1 SGHRS, CDR2 YFSETQ. Trimming shortened V by 2 bases and J by 1 base, and 7 bases separated the two germline ends. The DNA of the CDR3 is TGCGCCAGCAGCTTCCAGGGTTCCTACGAGCAGTACTTC. Translation: CASSFQGSYEQYF.

The table lists this clone with a few counts. The chain couples TRBV28 to TRBJ2-7, with 7 bases lining up with TRBD1. CDR3 length: 13 residues. Per the germline V gene, CDR1 is MDHEN and CDR2 is SYDVKM. The trim removed 6 bases at V and 9 bases at J, leaving 11 bases unmatched. CDR3 sequence reads: CASSTRQGTVQYF. The CDR3 region has the DNA TGTGCCAGCAGCACACGACAGGGTACGGTGCAGTACTTC.

This clone was counted only a few times. The V gene is TRBV5-1, the J gene TRBJ2-2; weak D call: TRBD2 (5 bases). CDR3 length: 13 residues. Germline CDR1 SGHRS, CDR2 YFSETQ. The V and J ends lost 2 bases and 7 bases respectively, with 9 bases between them. The CDR3 reads CASSLKGVGELFF. Here the CDR3 DNA reads TGCGCCAGCAGCTTAAAGGGAGTCGGGGAGCTGTTTTTT.

The V call is TRBV19, the J call TRBJ1-2; D is unclear. This CDR3 contains 13 residues. Germline CDR1 is LNHDA and CDR2 is SQIVND (reference sequence). V lost 2 bases and J 1 base, leaving 5 bases between the germline ends. CDR3 amino acids: CASSIQVNYGYTF. The CDR3 DNA reads as TGTGCCAGTAGTATACAGGTTAACTATGGCTACACCTTC.

V is TRBV5-4 and J is TRBJ2-3, with 7 nucleotides matching TRBD2. In germline, CDR1 is SGHNT, CDR2 YYREEE (reference sequence). This CDR3 comprises 17 residues. J lost 8 bases, V lost 4 bases, and 19 bases had no gene match. CDR3 protein: CASSPGDDFWLAVTQYF. The CDR3 region has the DNA TGTGCCAGCAGCCCGGGGGACGACTTTTGGCTAGCGGTTACGCAGTATTTT. The variable domain in full, completed from reference TRBV5-4 and TRBJ2-3, reads ETGVTQSPTHLIKTRGQQVTLRCSSQSGHNTVSWYQQALGQGPQFIFQYYREEENGRGNFPPRFSGLQFPNYSSELNVNALELDDSALYLCASSPGDDFWLAVTQYFGPGTRLTVL.

The rearrangement joins TRBV7-3 to TRBJ2-3; TRBD2 matches 7 bases. CDR3 size: 15 residues. Germline V CDR1 and CDR2: SGHTA, FQGTGA. The ends lost 2 bases at V and 1 base at J; junction bases unmatched: 3. As DNA, the CDR3 is TGTGCCAGCAGCTTAGCGGGGGTCGGCACAGATACGCAGTATTTT. Protein product: CASSLAGVGTDTQYF.

The rearrangement links TRBV28 to TRBJ1-2; D is perhaps TRBD1 (6 bases). V was clipped by 8 bases and J by 5 bases, with 15 bases between them. CDR1 and CDR2 from the germline V gene are MDHEN and SYDVKM. This CDR3 contains 13 residues. CDR3 amino acids: CASREGEWYGYTF. Here the CDR3 DNA reads TGTGCCAGCCGGGAGGGGGAATGGTATGGCTACACCTTC.